The clone carrying this T cell receptor (beta chain) has just a few counts. Its antigen is unidentified. The entry originates in a study of blood T cells in healthy people across ages. PCR was performed a second time for about 6 to 12 cycles using a sample-barcoded 5' primer and a J-beta primer mix. TCRdb re-derived calls from the 5' RACE reads in MiXCR, one entry per CDR3 protein. Of 600,000 or so distinct CDR3 sequences in the sample, around 48% were seen once. General study findings and limits: Per-million-T-cell TCR beta diversity fell roughly linearly with age. Higher diversity, along with more naive CD4+ cells, distinguished long-lived donors from aged donors.

This CDR3 region has 15 residues. The V gene's germline CDR1 is LGHNA and CDR2 YNFKEQ. V was pared by 0 bases and J by 0 bases, with 8 bases between. The sample comprised blood. The receptor comes from an elderly man in good health. V is TRBV4-2 and J is TRBJ2-5; D is unclear. CDR3 protein: CASSQDRWNQETQYF. The CDR3 DNA reads as TGTGCCAGCAGCCAAGACAGGTGGAACCAAGAGACCCAGTACTTC.